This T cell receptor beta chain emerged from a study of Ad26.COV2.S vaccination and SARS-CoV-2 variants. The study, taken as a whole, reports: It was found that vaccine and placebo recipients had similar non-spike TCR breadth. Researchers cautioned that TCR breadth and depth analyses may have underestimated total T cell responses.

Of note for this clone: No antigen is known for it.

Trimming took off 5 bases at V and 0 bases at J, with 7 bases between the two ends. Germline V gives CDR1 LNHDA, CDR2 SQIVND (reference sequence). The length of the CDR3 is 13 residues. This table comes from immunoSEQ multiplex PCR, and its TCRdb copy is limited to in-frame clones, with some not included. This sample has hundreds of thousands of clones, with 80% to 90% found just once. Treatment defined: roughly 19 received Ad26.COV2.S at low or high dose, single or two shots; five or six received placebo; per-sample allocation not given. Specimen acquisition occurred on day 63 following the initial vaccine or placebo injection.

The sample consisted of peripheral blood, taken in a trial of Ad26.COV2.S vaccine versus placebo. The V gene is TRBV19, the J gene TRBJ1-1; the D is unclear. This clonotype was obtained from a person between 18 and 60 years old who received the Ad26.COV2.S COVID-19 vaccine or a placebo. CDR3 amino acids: CASSVHVNTEAFF. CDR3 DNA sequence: TGTGCCAGTAGTGTGCATGTGAACACTGAAGCTTTCTTT.